This is a list of T cell receptor beta chains from one sample in a study of cytomegalovirus exposure and HLA in healthy donors. Assay: immunoSEQ multiplex PCR; the TCRdb copy retains only in-frame clones and omits some. There are some 180,000 clones in the sample; 75% to 85% occur only once, and 3.7% lies in the top ten. The sample comprised PBMCs. These receptors were obtained from a woman in her sixties or seventies in good health and CMV-seropositive. Each CDR3 is given with its conserved first and last residue. D genes are given only for firm matches. Where a row states a size, it is once, few, many or the class of an expanded clone; other rows omit it.

clone_size j_call v_call d_call cdr3_aa cdr3_nt
NA TRBJ1-1 TRBV2 TRBD1 CASSSETGKTEAFF TGTGCCAGCAGCTCCGAGACAGGGAAAACTGAAGCTTTCTTT
NA TRBJ2-1 TRBV10-3 TRBD1 CAISVGPTGSANNEQFF TGTGCCATCAGTGTGGGGCCGACAGGGTCTGCGAACAATGAGCAGTTCTTC
NA TRBJ1-6 TRBV4-2 NA CASSQDRGKISPLHF TGTGCCAGCAGCCAAGACAGGGGCAAGATTTCACCCCTCCACTTT
NA TRBJ2-7 TRBV18 NA CASSPPSGYAYEQYF TGTGCCAGCTCACCACCGTCCGGGTACGCCTACGAGCAGTACTTC
few TRBJ1-1 TRBV20-1 NA CSAIPTGEAFF TGCAGTGCTATACCTACAGGGGAAGCTTTCTTT
NA TRBJ1-3 TRBV28 NA CASSLLQGAISRSGNTIYF TGTGCCAGCAGTTTATTACAGGGAGCTATTTCCCGATCTGGAAACACCATATATTTT
NA TRBJ1-1 TRBV5-1 TRBD1 CASSFPGGYTEAFF TGCGCCAGCAGCTTCCCAGGGGGCTACACTGAAGCTTTCTTT
NA TRBJ2-5 TRBV5-1 TRBD1 CASSLAAGGEETQYF TGCGCCAGCAGCTTGGCTGCAGGGGGCGAGGAGACCCAGTACTTC
once TRBJ1-3 TRBV11-2 NA CASSSTSHSLSGNTIYF TGTGCCAGCAGCTCTACTTCTCACTCCCTGAGTGGAAACACCATATATTTT
NA TRBJ2-1 TRBV6-5 TRBD2 CASRLTSGPSNEQFF TGTGCCAGCAGGCTAACTAGCGGGCCTAGCAATGAGCAGTTCTTC
NA TRBJ1-2 TRBV28 TRBD1 CASSFAGGYGYTF TGTGCCAGCAGTTTCGCAGGGGGCTATGGCTACACCTTC
NA TRBJ2-7 TRBV5-1 NA CASSLDGRGYEQYF TGCGCCAGCAGCTTGGATGGTAGGGGTTACGAGCAGTACTTC
NA TRBJ1-2 TRBV28 NA CASSLSLDGYTF TGTGCCAGCAGTTTAAGCCTAGATGGCTACACCTTC
NA TRBJ2-7 TRBV6-5 TRBD2 CASSASGGLTYEQYF TGTGCCAGCAGTGCTAGCGGGGGCCTTACCTACGAGCAGTACTTC
few TRBJ1-5 TRBV7-9 TRBD1 CASSLAGQGNQPQHF TGTGCCAGCAGCTTAGCTGGACAGGGCAATCAGCCCCAGCATTTT
NA TRBJ2-2 TRBV27 TRBD1 CASSFPPGQGNTGELFF TGTGCCAGCAGTTTCCCCCCAGGACAGGGGAACACCGGGGAGCTGTTTTTT
NA TRBJ1-5 TRBV19 TRBD1 CASSLGQGPRLGNQPQHF TGTGCCAGTAGTCTCGGACAGGGCCCTCGTCTCGGCAATCAGCCCCAGCATTTT
NA TRBJ1-1 TRBV18 NA CASSPRSSRNTEAFF TGTGCCAGCTCACCACGGAGCTCCCGGAACACTGAAGCTTTCTTT
NA TRBJ1-1 TRBV5-4 TRBD1 CASSLNQGAQAFF TGTGCCAGCAGCTTAAATCAGGGGGCGCAGGCTTTCTTT
NA TRBJ2-1 TRBV15 TRBD2 CATSRDGGLAGGHEQFF TGTGCCACCAGCAGAGATGGTGGGCTAGCGGGAGGGCATGAGCAGTTCTTC
NA TRBJ2-5 TRBV14 NA CASSQDGGRETQYF TGTGCCAGCAGCCAAGATGGAGGGCGGGAGACCCAGTACTTC
NA TRBJ2-4 TRBV7-2 TRBD2 CASSLGLAGVKAKNIQYF TGTGCCAGCAGCTTAGGACTAGCGGGAGTGAAAGCCAAAAACATTCAGTACTTC
NA TRBJ2-2 TRBV28 TRBD1 CASSRQGARTGELFF TGTGCCAGCAGTCGACAGGGGGCTCGCACCGGGGAGCTGTTTTTT
NA TRBJ2-7 TRBV28 TRBD2 CASSFTSGNIYEQYF TGTGCCAGCAGTTTCACTAGCGGGAATATCTACGAGCAGTACTTC
NA TRBJ2-7 TRBV4-2 TRBD1 CASSRETGFINEQYF TGTGCCAGCAGCCGAGAGACAGGGTTTATCAACGAGCAGTACTTC
NA TRBJ1-1 TRBV7-6 NA CASSFGGGASYDTEAFF TGTGCCAGCAGCTTCGGCGGGGGGGCCTCCTATGACACTGAAGCTTTCTTT
NA TRBJ2-1 TRBV6-1 TRBD2 CASSDLAGGPDEQFF TGTGCCAGCAGTGACCTAGCGGGGGGGCCCGATGAGCAGTTCTTC
NA TRBJ1-2 TRBV4-3 TRBD1 CASSRFSTGDYGYTF TGCGCCAGCAGCCGGTTCAGTACAGGGGATTATGGCTACACCTTC
NA TRBJ2-5 TRBV7-9 NA CAGTLRGHQETQYF TGTGCCGGCACTCTTAGAGGGCACCAAGAGACCCAGTACTTC
NA TRBJ1-1 TRBV2 TRBD1 CASSSLTGRTEAFF TGTGCCAGCAGTTCTCTGACAGGGCGAACTGAAGCTTTCTTT
NA TRBJ2-7 TRBV4-3 TRBD2 CASSSGLGLEQYF TGCGCCAGCAGCTCTGGACTAGGTCTCGAGCAGTACTTC
NA TRBJ2-2 TRBV30 TRBD2 CAWSFSGRVTGELFF TGTGCCTGGAGCTTCAGCGGGAGGGTTACCGGGGAGCTGTTTTTT
NA TRBJ2-7 TRBV15 NA CATSRTSSGSYEQYF TGTGCCACCAGCAGGACTTCCAGTGGCTCCTACGAGCAGTACTTC
NA TRBJ2-3 TRBV11-3 NA CASSFGDTTDTQYF TGTGCCAGCAGCTTCGGGGACACCACAGATACGCAGTATTTT
NA TRBJ2-2 TRBV10-3 TRBD1 CATRDSESGELFF TGTGCCACCAGGGACAGTGAAAGCGGGGAGCTGTTTTTT
once TRBJ1-1 TRBV19 TRBD1 CASSRQGEREAFF TGTGCCAGTAGTAGACAGGGGGAACGTGAAGCTTTCTTT
NA TRBJ1-2 TRBV30 NA CAWRGKEGRTMNTF TGTGCCTGGAGGGGCAAAGAGGGAAGAACTATGAACACCTTC
NA TRBJ1-1 TRBV7-6 NA CASSLSEKTEAFF TGTGCCAGTAGCTTATCGGAGAAGACTGAAGCTTTCTTT
NA TRBJ1-1 TRBV25-1 TRBD1 CASSPYRGRNTEAFF TGTGCCAGCAGTCCCTACAGGGGAAGGAACACTGAAGCTTTCTTT
NA TRBJ2-1 TRBV18 TRBD1 CASSPPGTGYNEQFF TGTGCCAGCTCCCCTCCAGGGACAGGATACAATGAGCAGTTCTTC
few TRBJ2-3 TRBV27 TRBD2 CASSSPTSGSLDTQYF TGTGCCAGCAGTTCCCCAACTAGCGGGAGTTTGGATACGCAGTATTTT
NA TRBJ1-4 TRBV19 NA CASSIPDGHGTNEKLFF TGTGCCAGTAGTATTCCCGACGGTCACGGGACTAATGAAAAACTGTTTTTT
NA TRBJ1-3 TRBV9 NA CASSVGKTGSSGNTIYF TGTGCCAGCAGCGTAGGAAAGACAGGTAGCTCTGGAAACACCATATATTTT
NA TRBJ2-7 TRBV5-5 NA CASSLLRLAGPQYEQYF TGTGCCAGCAGCTTACTCCGTCTGGCAGGGCCCCAATACGAGCAGTACTTC
NA TRBJ2-7 TRBV11-2 NA CASSLGGFLGEQYF TGTGCCAGCAGCTTAGGGGGCTTCCTTGGGGAGCAGTACTTC
NA TRBJ1-2 TRBV28 NA CASSLPGLSYGYTF TGTGCCAGCAGTCTACCAGGCCTCTCCTATGGCTACACCTTC
NA TRBJ1-5 TRBV7-9 TRBD1 CASSGDRRNQPQHF TGTGCCAGCAGCGGGGACAGGAGGAATCAGCCCCAGCATTTT
NA TRBJ1-5 TRBV28 NA CASSLDSSWNQPQHF TGTGCCAGCAGTCTCGACTCATCCTGGAATCAGCCCCAGCATTTT
NA TRBJ2-6 TRBV5-4 NA CASSARSGANGLTF TGTGCCAGCAGCGCCCGCTCTGGGGCCAACGGCCTGACTTTC
NA TRBJ1-6 TRBV28 NA CASSLSEEGRRSPLHF TGTGCCAGCAGTTTATCTGAAGAGGGGAGGAGGTCACCCCTCCACTTT
NA TRBJ2-2 TRBV6-5 NA CATRGTYTGELFF TGTGCCACTCGGGGAACCTACACCGGGGAGCTGTTTTTT
NA TRBJ2-5 TRBV5-1 NA CASSLSTAQETQYF TGCGCCAGCAGCTTGAGCACAGCCCAAGAGACCCAGTACTTC
NA TRBJ2-3 TRBV5-1 TRBD1 CASSFDTGVADTQYF TGCGCCAGCAGCTTCGACACAGGGGTTGCAGATACGCAGTATTTT
once TRBJ2-2 TRBV5-1 NA CASSLDSPNTGELFF TGCGCCAGCAGCTTGGACAGCCCAAACACCGGGGAGCTGTTTTTT
NA TRBJ2-7 TRBV7-2 TRBD2 CASSTTSGDSYEQYF TGTGCCAGCAGCACAACTAGCGGTGACTCCTACGAGCAGTACTTC
NA TRBJ2-5 TRBV19 TRBD1 CASSAGQGGETQYF TGTGCCAGTAGTGCCGGACAGGGCGGAGAGACCCAGTACTTC
NA TRBJ1-2 TRBV6-1 NA CASSETQGYGYTF TGTGCCAGCAGTGAAACCCAGGGCTATGGCTACACCTTC
NA TRBJ1-1 TRBV19 NA CASSRAENTEAFF TGTGCCAGTAGTAGGGCAGAGAACACTGAAGCTTTCTTT